Listed here is a single T cell receptor (beta chain). Antigen: not known. Sequenced with the Oncomine TCR Beta short-read assay was DNA taken from cultured CD4+ T cells. Genomic DNA extraction was carried out from cultured CD4+ T cells. TCRdb fed the PCR reads into MiXCR, producing one record per CDR3 protein. This sample has 4,500 to 6,000 distinct CDR3 sequences, with 75% to 85% found just once. Treatment described: roughly ten-day PBMC culture with coronavirus spike peptide pools or control peptides (ViraFEST assay). Trimming took 1 base from V and 9 from J, leaving 15 bases between them. This CDR3 is built from 14 residues. The germline V gene encodes CDR1 SEHNR and CDR2 FQNEAQ (reference sequence). This entry comes from a study of vaccination and CD4 T cells after COVID-19. Turning to the study itself: For control cultures, the treatment was a CEFX pool, an HIV-1 Nef pool, or no peptide.

This sequence was found in a human donor who had recovered from COVID-19. Sequencing was carried out using CD4+ T cells from blood, cultured in vitro. V and J are TRBV7-9 and TRBJ1-1, with D perhaps TRBD1 (5 bases). CDR3 sequence: CASSLGGVTMKAFF. The CDR3, as DNA: TGTGCCAGCAGCTTAGGAGGGGTGACGATGAAAGCTTTCTTT.